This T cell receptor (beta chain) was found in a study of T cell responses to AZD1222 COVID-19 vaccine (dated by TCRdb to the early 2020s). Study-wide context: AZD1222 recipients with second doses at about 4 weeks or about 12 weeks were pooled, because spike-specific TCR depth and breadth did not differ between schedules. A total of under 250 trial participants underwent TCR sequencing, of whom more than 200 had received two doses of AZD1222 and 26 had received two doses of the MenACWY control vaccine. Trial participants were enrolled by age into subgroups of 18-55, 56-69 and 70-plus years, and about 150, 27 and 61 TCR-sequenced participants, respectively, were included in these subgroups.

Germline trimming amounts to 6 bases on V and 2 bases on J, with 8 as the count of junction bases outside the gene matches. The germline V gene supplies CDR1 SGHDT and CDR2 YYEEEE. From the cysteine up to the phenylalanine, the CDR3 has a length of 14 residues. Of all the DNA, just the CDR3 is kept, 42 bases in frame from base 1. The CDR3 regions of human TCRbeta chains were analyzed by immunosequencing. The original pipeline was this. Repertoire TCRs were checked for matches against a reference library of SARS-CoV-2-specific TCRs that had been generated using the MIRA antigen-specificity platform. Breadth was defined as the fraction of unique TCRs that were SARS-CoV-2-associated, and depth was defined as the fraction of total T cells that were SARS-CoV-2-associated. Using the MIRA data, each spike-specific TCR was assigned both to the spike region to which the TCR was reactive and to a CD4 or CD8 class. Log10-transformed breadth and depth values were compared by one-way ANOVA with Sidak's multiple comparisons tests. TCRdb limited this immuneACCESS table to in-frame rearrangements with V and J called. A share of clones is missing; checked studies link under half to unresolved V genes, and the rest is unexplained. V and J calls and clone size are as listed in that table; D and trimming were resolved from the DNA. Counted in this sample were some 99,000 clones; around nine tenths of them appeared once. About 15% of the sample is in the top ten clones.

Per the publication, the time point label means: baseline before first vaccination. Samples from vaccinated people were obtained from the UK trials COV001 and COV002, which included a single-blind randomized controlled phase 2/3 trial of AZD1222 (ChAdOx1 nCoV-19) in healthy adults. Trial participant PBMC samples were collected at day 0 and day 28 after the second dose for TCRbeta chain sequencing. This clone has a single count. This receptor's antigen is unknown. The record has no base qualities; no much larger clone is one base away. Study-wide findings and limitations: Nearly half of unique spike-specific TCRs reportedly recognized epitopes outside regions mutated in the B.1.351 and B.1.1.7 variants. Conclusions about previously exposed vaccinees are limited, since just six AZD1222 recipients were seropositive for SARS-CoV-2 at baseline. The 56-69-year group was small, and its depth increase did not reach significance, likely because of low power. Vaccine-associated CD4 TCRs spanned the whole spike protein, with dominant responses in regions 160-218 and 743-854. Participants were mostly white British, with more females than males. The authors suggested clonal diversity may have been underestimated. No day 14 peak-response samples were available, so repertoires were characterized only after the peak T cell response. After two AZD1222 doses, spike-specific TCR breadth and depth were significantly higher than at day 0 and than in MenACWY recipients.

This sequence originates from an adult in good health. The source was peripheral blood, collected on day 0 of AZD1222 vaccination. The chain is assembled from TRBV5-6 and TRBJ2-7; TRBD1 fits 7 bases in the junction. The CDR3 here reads CASTILQGPYEQYF. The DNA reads TGTGCCAGCACCATTCTACAGGGGCCCTACGAGCAGTACTTC.